Reported below is one T cell receptor beta chain. The sample is drawn from a study of T cells expressing NK-cell markers. After re-calling the 5' RACE reads, TCRdb lists one entry per CDR3 protein, DNA absent. Here the sample table reports 350,000 to 450,000 distinct CDR3 sequences. CDR3 length: 13 residues. The V call is TRBV12-3 or TRBV12-4, the J call TRBJ1-1; the TCRdb D gene call, TRBD1, has no DNA to confirm it. The specimen was blood T cells: a sorted CD56 or NKG2C T cell subset, CD4+ or CD8+ T cells, or bulk PBMC T cells (not recorded which). This TCR came from a man aged 18-70 years in good health. The CDR3 spells CASSRTGIAEAFF.